This T cell receptor beta chain was observed in a study of human thymus T cells. The table came from immunoSEQ multiplex PCR; TCRdb's copy has only in-frame clones and leaves some out. The table records more than 45,000 clones, 94% of them present only once. There are 15 residues in the CDR3. V shed 0 bases and J 5 bases; nucleotides not matched to a gene: 4. Looked up from germline, CDR1 is SEHNR and CDR2 is FQNEAQ (reference sequence). The chain carries TRBV7-9 and TRBJ1-2; 9 nucleotides agree with TRBD1. The sequenced sample consisted of blood. The TCR sequence derives from a boy younger than two with a congenital heart defect but otherwise immunologically healthy. DNA for the CDR3: TGTGCCAGCAGCTTAGCCGCGACAGGGGGATATGGCTACACCTTC. As protein: CASSLAATGGYGYTF.